Listed below are T cell receptor beta chains from one sample, sequenced in a study of technical replicates of blood from a handful of donors. Sequencing used immunoSEQ multiplex PCR; TCRdb keeps in-frame clones, though not all of them. The table records approximately 100,000 clones, roughly 95% of them present only once. The sample taken for sequencing was T cells isolated from PBMCs. The receptors stem from a human donor in good health. The CDR3 runs from the conserved cysteine through the conserved F or W. D genes are given only for firm matches. Clone size is not always given. Where it is, it says once, few, many or a class for expanded clones.

V gene	clone size	D gene	J gene	CDR3 DNA	CDR3 protein
TRBV30	-	TRBD1	TRBJ1-5	TGTGCCTGGAGTGTAAGACAGGGGGCGGAGGATCAGCCCCAGCATTTT	CAWSVRQGAEDQPQHF
TRBV5-1	-	-	TRBJ1-1	TGCGCCAGCAGCTTGGAACCCGGGCGGGACACTGAAGCTTTCTTT	CASSLEPGRDTEAFF
TRBV7-9	-	-	TRBJ1-1	TGTGCCAGCAGCGCCGACTTCGGCGCTGAAGCTTTCTTT	CASSADFGAEAFF
TRBV5-1	-	-	TRBJ1-4	TGCGCCAGCAGCAGCACAATAACCTCCATCAGGGAGGCGGGTGAAAAACTGTTTTTT	CASSSTITSIREAGEKLFF
TRBV5-1	-	TRBD2	TRBJ2-1	TGCGCCAGCACCCCCGGGGGGGGCAATGAGCAGTTCTTC	CASTPGGGNEQFF
TRBV6-5	-	TRBD1	TRBJ1-2	TGTGCCAGCAGTTACTCGATTGTCCAGGGGGCTTCTGGCTACACCTTC	CASSYSIVQGASGYTF
TRBV6-5	once	TRBD1	TRBJ2-2	TGTGCCAGCAGTCCGACAGGGGTTGTTGTCGGGGAGCTGTTTTTT	CASSPTGVVVGELFF
TRBV2	-	-	TRBJ1-1	TGTGCCAGCAGGGGGCCTAATGAAGCTTTCTTT	CASRGPNEAFF
TRBV2	-	-	TRBJ2-5	TGTGCCAGCAGTGAACTGGTACAGGGAATCCAAGAGACCCAGTACTTC	CASSELVQGIQETQYF
TRBV6-1	-	-	TRBJ1-5	TGTGCCAGCAGTGACAGGGTCCAGCCCCAGCATTTT	CASSDRVQPQHF
TRBV28	-	TRBD1	TRBJ1-1	TGTGCCAGCAGCCGCTTAGGGACAGGGAACACTGAAGCTTTCTTT	CASSRLGTGNTEAFF
TRBV5-4	once	-	TRBJ1-1	TGTGCCAGCAGCTCGACAGGTGGAACTGAAGCTTTCTTT	CASSSTGGTEAFF
TRBV19	-	-	TRBJ2-3	TGTGCCAGTAGTATCGAGGTCACAGATACGCAGTATTTT	CASSIEVTDTQYF
TRBV5-1	once	-	TRBJ1-1	TGCGCCAGCAGCTTGGATATAGGGGGTATTGTGGAAGCTTTCTTT	CASSLDIGGIVEAFF
TRBV27	-	TRBD2	TRBJ2-1	TGTGCCAGCAGTAAGGGACTAGCGGGGGTCCGGGGTGAGCAGTTCTTC	CASSKGLAGVRGEQFF
TRBV6-5	-	TRBD1	TRBJ2-7	TGTGCCAGCAGACCGGGACAGGTCCCCTACGAGCAGTACTTC	CASRPGQVPYEQYF
TRBV7-2	-	-	TRBJ1-1	TGTGCCAGCAGCCCCTGGGAGGATTCGACTGAAGCTTTCTTT	CASSPWEDSTEAFF
TRBV6-5	-	TRBD2	TRBJ2-1	TGTGCCAGCAGTTACTCGACTAGCGGGGGGAACAATGAGCAGTTCTTC	CASSYSTSGGNNEQFF
TRBV9	-	TRBD1	TRBJ1-2	TGTGCCAGCAGCGCTACGACAGGGACCCATGGCTACACCTTC	CASSATTGTHGYTF
TRBV5-1	-	-	TRBJ2-7	TGCGCCAGCAGCCCGGAGGCAGCCTCCTACGGGCAGTACTTC	CASSPEAASYGQYF
TRBV29-1	-	-	TRBJ2-7	TGCAGCGTCCTACACCCGGGGGGCGCCTCGAAATTCGAGCAGTACTTC	CSVLHPGGASKFEQYF
TRBV27	once	-	TRBJ2-3	TGTGCCAGCAGCAAGCATGGAGGTCCCCAGTATTTT	CASSKHGGPQYF
TRBV16	-	-	TRBJ1-2	TGTGCCAGCAGCCAAACAGAGCCAGGCTATGGCTACACCTTC	CASSQTEPGYGYTF
TRBV29-1	-	TRBD1	TRBJ2-7	TGCAGCGTTGAATGGTCTGATCTGAGACAGGGGAGGTTTAACGAGCAGTACTTC	CSVEWSDLRQGRFNEQYF
TRBV6-6	-	TRBD2	TRBJ2-5	TGTGCCAGCAGTTACCCACTAGCGACCGGAGGAGAGACCCAGTACTTC	CASSYPLATGGETQYF
TRBV5-1	-	TRBD1	TRBJ2-2	TGCGCCAGCAGCTTTCATGGACAGGGCGACACCGGGGAGCTGTTTTTT	CASSFHGQGDTGELFF
TRBV29-1	-	TRBD1	TRBJ1-4	TGCAGCGTTGAGGACAGGGAGGTTCATGAAAAACTGTTTTTT	CSVEDREVHEKLFF
TRBV19	once	TRBD1	TRBJ1-5	TGTGCCAGTAGTATGGGACAGCCCTCGAATCAGCCCCAGCATTTT	CASSMGQPSNQPQHF
TRBV5-1	-	-	TRBJ1-6	TGCGCCAGCAGGGAGCGGTATAATTCACCCCTCCACTTT	CASRERYNSPLHF